The 29 T cell receptor beta chains below all came from one sample that was sequenced in a study of cytomegalovirus exposure and HLA in healthy donors. Researchers ran the PCR with 60 Vbeta and 13 Jbeta primers. This table comes from immunoSEQ multiplex PCR, and its TCRdb copy is limited to in-frame clones, with some not included. This sample lists approximately 100,000 clones; its ten largest clones have around 0.59%. The specimen was PBMCs. All receptors come from a man aged 50 to 59 in good health and CMV-seronegative.

In DNA, the CDR3 is TGTGCCAGCAGCTTAGCTACAGGCACCGGGGAGCTGTTTTTT. Protein product: CASSLATGTGELFF. This chain joins TRBV7-6 and TRBJ2-2, with D possibly matching TRBD1 (5 bases). Germline values: CDR1 SGHVS, CDR2 FNYEAQ. This CDR3 region has 14 residues. Trimming took 0 bases from V and 4 from J, leaving 6 bases between them.

V gene TRBV6-6 combines with J gene TRBJ1-5; weak D call: TRBD1 (6 bases). Germline V gene lookup returns CDR1 MNHNY and CDR2 SVGAGI (reference sequence). The V end lost 6 bases, the J end lost 1 base, and 16 bases lay between the germline ends. The CDR3 is 16 residues long. The chain's CDR3 is CASRGEGGVSNQPQHF. DNA for the CDR3: TGTGCCAGCAGGGGTGAGGGGGGGGTCAGCAATCAGCCCCAGCATTTT.

This chain connects TRBV11-2 to TRBJ1-2; tentative D call: TRBD1 (6 bases). Trimming removed 2 bases at V and 4 bases at J, with 14 bases between. The CDR3 is 15 amino acids. Germline loops: CDR1 SGHAT, CDR2 FQNNGV. Here the CDR3 reads CASSLNNRVVYGYTF. In DNA, the CDR3 is TGTGCCAGCAGCTTAAATAACAGGGTAGTCTATGGCTACACCTTC. The entire variable domain, with the rest obtained from reference TRBV11-2 and TRBJ1-2, is as follows: EAGVAQSPRYKIIEKRQSVAFWCNPISGHATLYWYQQILGQGPKLLIQFQNNGVVDDSQLPKDRFSAERLKGVDSTLKIQPAKLEDSAVYLCASSLNNRVVYGYTFGSGTRLTVV.

V gene TRBV7-9 combines with J gene TRBJ1-1; weak D call: TRBD1 (5 bases). Germline V gives CDR1 SEHNR, CDR2 FQNEAQ (reference sequence). The CDR3 consists of 14 residues. V was pared by 2 bases and J by 2 bases, with 9 bases between. The CDR3 bases are TGTGCCAGCAGCTTACAGGGTTTTAACACTGAAGCTTTCTTT. This translates into CASSLQGFNTEAFF.

As DNA, the CDR3 is TGTGCCAGCTCATCTGAGACGGAGACGGTGGAGACCCAGTACTTC. Its translation: CASSSETETVETQYF. The J gene is TRBJ2-5, the V gene TRBV18; D gene unclear. Trimming removed 5 bases at V and 5 bases at J, with 18 bases between. The CDR3 spans 15 residues. Germline V gene lookup returns CDR1 KGHSH and CDR2 LQKENI.

The chain links TRBV6-4 to TRBJ1-1; D unclear. The V gene's germline CDR1 is MRHNA and CDR2 SNTAGT. The V and J ends lost 0 bases and 1 base respectively, with 3 bases between them. The CDR3 spans 13 residues. The CDR3 loop is CASSDSRNTEAFF. For the CDR3, the DNA is TGTGCCAGCAGTGACTCCAGGAACACTGAAGCTTTCTTT.

V is TRBV5-1 and J is TRBJ1-1, with D possibly TRBD1 on 6 matching bases. V was trimmed by 6 bases and J by 1 base, leaving 10 bases between them. Germline V gene sequence: CDR1 SGHRS, CDR2 YFSETQ. The CDR3 totals 13 residues. CDR3 protein: CASTEQGNTEAFF. For the CDR3, the DNA is TGCGCCAGCACAGAACAGGGGAACACTGAAGCTTTCTTT.

V is TRBV5-6 and J is TRBJ2-7; 8 positions agree with TRBD1. This CDR3 region has 16 residues. J gave up 2 bases and V 1 base, and 8 bases lay outside the gene matches. Per the germline V gene, CDR1 is SGHDT and CDR2 is YYEEEE. The CDR3 DNA follows: TGTGCCAGCAGCTTGTATATCGGACAGGGTACCTACGAGCAGTACTTC. Its protein is CASSLYIGQGTYEQYF.

This chain uses TRBV6-6 with TRBJ2-1; 12 bases map to TRBD2. V was clipped by 7 bases and J by 5 bases; unmatched bases: 9. CDR1 MNHNY and CDR2 SVGAGI come from the germline V gene (reference sequence). The CDR3 sequence is 16 residues long. CDR3 amino acids: CASISWTSGENNEQFF. CDR3 nucleotides: TGTGCCAGCATCTCCTGGACTAGCGGGGAAAACAATGAGCAGTTCTTC.

The chain employs TRBV18 and TRBJ2-7, with no clear D. The CDR3 consists of 14 residues. The V end was cut by 1 base, the J end by 0 bases, with 7 bases between. Germline loops: CDR1 KGHSH, CDR2 LQKENI. In nucleotides, the CDR3 is TGTGCCAGCTCACCACACGGAGACTCCTACGAGCAGTACTTC. This translates into CASSPHGDSYEQYF.

CDR3 protein: CASLSAGNTIYF. Here the CDR3 DNA reads TGTGCCAGTCTCTCCGCTGGAAACACCATATATTTT. This chain joins TRBV6-1 and TRBJ1-3; D is undetermined. Germline CDR1 is MNHNS and CDR2 is SASEGT. Trimming took off 9 bases at V and 2 bases at J, with 8 bases between the two ends. This CDR3 has 12 residues.

The chain uses TRBV29-1 and TRBJ1-2; TRBD1 is a possible D gene (5 bases). Trimming pared 3 bases from V and 6 bases from J, leaving 17 bases between. CDR1 and CDR2 from the germline V gene are SQVTM and ANQGSEA. The CDR3 length is 14 residues. CDR3 in amino acids: CSVDGLAGMHGYTF. CDR3 DNA sequence: TGCAGCGTTGATGGGTTAGCAGGGATGCATGGCTACACCTTC.

The V and J genes are TRBV7-2 and TRBJ1-5; D is undetermined. Germline CDR1 and CDR2: SGHTA and FQGNSA. The length of the CDR3 is 15 residues. V was shortened by 0 bases and J by 1 base, with 7 bases between the two germline ends. The DNA for the CDR3 is TGTGCCAGCAGCTTAGCGCTGGCAAGCAATCAGCCCCAGCATTTT. Translation: CASSLALASNQPQHF.

CDR3 sequence reads: CASSSVIAATGAGANVLTF. The CDR3 DNA follows: TGTGCCAGCAGCTCTGTAATAGCGGCTACAGGGGCTGGGGCCAACGTCCTGACTTTC. The chain combines TRBV7-2 with TRBJ2-6, with a possible D match to TRBD1 (7 bases). Trimming removed 4 bases at V and 2 bases at J, with 21 bases between. This CDR3 contains 19 residues. CDR1 and CDR2 (germline): SGHTA, FQGNSA.

The rearrangement links TRBV5-4 to TRBJ1-2; perhaps TRBD1 as D (6 bases). The ends were cut back, 6 bases at V and 7 bases at J, with 22 bases in the middle. CDR1 and CDR2 (germline): SGHNT, YYREEE (reference sequence). This CDR3 is built from 15 residues. CDR3 sequence (DNA): TGTGCCAGCACCATGTGGGGTAAGGGGGAGAGTGGCTACACCTTC. This encodes CASTMWGKGESGYTF.

This chain connects TRBV11-3 to TRBJ1-6; 7 nucleotides line up with TRBD1. Germline lookup yields CDR1 SGHNT and CDR2 YENEEA. The CDR3 consists of 15 residues. The junction had 9 bases not matched to a gene; V was cut back by 4 bases and J by 9 bases. CDR3 bases: TGTGCCAGCAGCTCCAGGACAGGAGGGGGTTCACCCCTCCACTTT. It yields the protein CASSSRTGGGSPLHF.

This rearrangement joins TRBV7-9 to TRBJ1-1; no definite D call. The ends were cut back, 3 bases at V and 3 bases at J, with 8 bases in the middle. The CDR3 length is 13 residues. Germline assignment: CDR1 SEHNR and CDR2 FQNEAQ (reference sequence). The CDR3 sequence is CASSFEGHTEAFF. The CDR3 region has the DNA TGTGCCAGCAGCTTTGAGGGCCACACTGAAGCTTTCTTT.

The CDR3: CASSIDSSRADEQFF. In DNA, the CDR3 is TGTGCCAGTAGTATAGATTCTTCCAGGGCGGATGAGCAGTTCTTC. The chain has TRBV19 and TRBJ2-1; D may be TRBD1 (5 bases). The V end lost 0 bases, the J end lost 8 bases, and 14 bases lay between the germline ends. CDR3 size: 15 residues. Germline loops: CDR1 LNHDA, CDR2 SQIVND (reference sequence).

The rearrangement uses TRBV6-5 and TRBJ1-2; tentatively, D is TRBD1 (5 bases). The CDR3 runs 11 residues. Per germline, CDR1 MNHEY and CDR2 SVGAGI. Deletions cut 10 bases from V and 6 bases from J, with 12 bases between. CDR3 nucleotides: TGTGCCACGGAAGGGGTAAATGGCTACACCTTC. It is translated as CATEGVNGYTF.

This sequence joins TRBV2 and TRBJ1-1, with 9 nucleotides matching TRBD1. V dropped 6 bases and J dropped 1; count of bases not matched to a gene: 3. This CDR3 comprises 14 residues. Germline CDR1 SNHLY, CDR2 FYNNEI. This chain's CDR3 is CASRGQGWNTEAFF. CDR3 nucleotide sequence: TGTGCCAGCAGAGGACAGGGGTGGAACACTGAAGCTTTCTTT.

The V gene is TRBV18, the J gene TRBJ2-5; 9 bases fit TRBD1. Germline CDR1 KGHSH, CDR2 LQKENI. V lost 3 bases, J lost 4 bases, and 15 bases stayed unmatched. The CDR3 spans 18 residues. The CDR3 protein is CASSPTTGQGRLVETQYF. The CDR3 DNA sequence: TGTGCCAGCTCACCGACGACGGGACAGGGCCGCTTGGTAGAGACCCAGTACTTC.

The chain employs TRBV12-5 and TRBJ1-2; weak D call: TRBD1 (6 bases). CDR3 length equals 13 residues. Trimming stripped 7 bases from V and 3 bases from J, with 12 bases between. From germline, CDR1 is LGHNT and CDR2 FRNRAP. The DNA for the CDR3 is TGTGCTAGTGTAGGGGGGGGCCACTATGGCTACACCTTC. Translating gives CASVGGGHYGYTF.

V and J are TRBV7-8 and TRBJ2-7; a possible D gene is TRBD1 (5 bases). The CDR3 length is 13 residues. Trimming stripped 8 bases from V and 4 bases from J, with 15 bases between. Per the germline V gene, CDR1 is SGHVS and CDR2 is FQNEAQ. CDR3 in amino acids: CASGAGALYEQYF. The DNA of the CDR3 is TGTGCCAGCGGGGCTGGCGCTTTGTACGAGCAGTACTTC.

The V gene is TRBV7-2, the J gene TRBJ2-7; no reliable D call. V was shortened by 5 bases and J by 1 base, with 9 bases between the two germline ends. In germline, CDR1 is SGHTA, CDR2 FQGNSA. The CDR3 length is 13 residues. The CDR3 is CASSPTVSYEQYF. CDR3 DNA sequence: TGTGCCAGCAGCCCGACTGTTTCCTACGAGCAGTACTTC.

The chain is built from TRBV4-1 and TRBJ2-5; TRBD2 aligns across 9 bases. Germline CDR1 and CDR2: MGHRA and YSYEKL. The CDR3 runs 15 residues. Unmatched junction bases numbered 7, after V lost 3 bases and J lost 5 bases. The chain's CDR3 is CASSHPGTSWETQYF. The CDR3 DNA reads as TGCGCCAGCAGCCATCCTGGGACTAGCTGGGAGACCCAGTACTTC.

V usage is TRBV7-3 and J usage is TRBJ1-1; no clear D. Per the germline V gene, CDR1 is SGHTA and CDR2 is FQGTGA. The CDR3 runs 12 residues. Trimming stripped 2 bases from V and 2 bases from J, with 3 bases between. The CDR3 is CASSLYNTEAFF. The CDR3 DNA reads as TGTGCCAGCAGCTTATATAACACTGAAGCTTTCTTT.

This chain links TRBV6-5 with TRBJ2-2, with 10 bases fitting TRBD2. Unmatched junction bases numbered 6, after V lost 2 bases and J lost 6 bases. CDR1 is MNHEY and CDR2 is SVGAGI in the germline V gene. There are 16 residues in the CDR3. The CDR3 coding sequence is TGTGCCAGCAGTTACCTGTCGGGACTAGCGTCCGGGGAGCTGTTTTTT. This translates into CASSYLSGLASGELFF.

The genes are TRBV18 and TRBJ1-5; 7 bases are shared with TRBD1. Germline V gives CDR1 KGHSH, CDR2 LQKENI. This CDR3 has 14 residues. V trimming: 4 bases; J trimming: 1 base; junction bases outside the gene matches: 1. Written as DNA, the CDR3 is TGTGCCAGCTCACAGGACAGGAGCAATCAGCCCCAGCATTTT. This gives the protein CASSQDRSNQPQHF.

The rearrangement uses TRBV7-9 and TRBJ1-3, with TRBD1 as a possible D gene (5 bases). Germline values: CDR1 SEHNR, CDR2 FQNEAQ (reference sequence). There are 14 residues in the CDR3. V lost 2 bases and J lost 2, with 7 bases in between. CDR3 region: CASSLQGAGNTIYF. DNA for the CDR3: TGTGCCAGCAGCTTACAGGGCGCTGGAAACACCATATATTTT. The variable domain in full, with the rest retrieved from reference TRBV7-9 and TRBJ1-3, is DTGVSQNPRHKITKRGQNVTFRCDPISEHNRLYWYRQTLGQGPEFLTYFQNEAQLEKSRLLSDRFSAERPKGSFSTLEIQRTEQGDSAMYLCASSLQGAGNTIYFGEGSWLTVV.